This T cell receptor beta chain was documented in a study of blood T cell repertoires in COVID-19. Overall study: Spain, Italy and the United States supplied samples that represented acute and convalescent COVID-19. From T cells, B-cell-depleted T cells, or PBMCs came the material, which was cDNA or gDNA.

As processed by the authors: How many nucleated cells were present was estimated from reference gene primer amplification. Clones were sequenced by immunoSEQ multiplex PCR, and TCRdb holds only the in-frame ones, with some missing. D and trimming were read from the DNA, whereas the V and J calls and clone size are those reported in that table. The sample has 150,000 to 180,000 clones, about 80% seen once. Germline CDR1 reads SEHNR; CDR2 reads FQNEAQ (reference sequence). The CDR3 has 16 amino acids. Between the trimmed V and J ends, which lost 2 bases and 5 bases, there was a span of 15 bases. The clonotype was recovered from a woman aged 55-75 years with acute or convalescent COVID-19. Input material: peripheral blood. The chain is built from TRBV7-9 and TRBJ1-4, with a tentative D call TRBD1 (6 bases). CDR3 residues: CASSLNPDRKNEKLFF. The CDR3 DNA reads TGTGCCAGCAGCTTAAACCCCGACAGGAAGAATGAAAAACTGTTTTTT. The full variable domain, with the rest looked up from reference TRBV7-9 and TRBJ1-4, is DTGVSQNPRHKITKRGQNVTFRCDPISEHNRLYWYRQTLGQGPEFLTYFQNEAQLEKSRLLSDRFSAERPKGSFSTLEIQRTEQGDSAMYLCASSLNPDRKNEKLFFGSGTQLSVL.